In this sample, the clone carrying this TCR beta chain turned up many times. Its antigen is currently unknown. The record originates from a study of early T cells in non-severe SARS-CoV-2 infection. At the level of the study: The study sequenced bulk RNA from unsorted whole blood, with chains unpaired.

Unique molecular identifiers were added to individual cDNA molecules. TCRdb recomputed calls from the 5' RACE reads with MiXCR, one row per CDR3 protein. The top ten hold 4.5% to 7% of the sample, which has 63,000 or so distinct CDR3 sequences, 11% seen once. V was clipped by 5 bases and J by 5 bases; unmatched bases: 5. CDR3 length equals 14 residues. Germline V gene sequence: CDR1 SEHNR, CDR2 FQNEAQ (reference sequence). Study-wide results and caveats: VDJdb matching favored anti-spike CD8 responses, missing private and CD4 specificities.

The rearrangement joins TRBV7-9 to TRBJ1-5; 8 bases fit TRBD1. The sample was whole blood, taken at baseline. The TCR originated in an adult who was a healthcare worker with PCR-confirmed SARS-CoV-2 infection or an uninfected control (not recorded which). CDR3 DNA: TGTGCCAGCAGCCTTGGGACAGGCGATCAGCCCCAGCATTTT. Translated, it gives CASSLGTGDQPQHF.